This is a list of T cell receptor beta chains from one sample in a study of T cells in Graves' hyperthyroidism and ophthalmopathy. TCRdb re-analysed the multiplex PCR reads in MiXCR, keeping a single row per CDR3 protein. The sample lists hundreds of thousands of distinct CDR3 sequences, around 15% occurring once. The sequenced material came from blood. The origin of the receptors is a young woman with Graves' hyperthyroidism. The CDR3 runs from the conserved cysteine through the conserved F or W. A D gene is named only where the DNA matches it firmly. For some rows the clone size is stated as once, few or many, or as a class when expanded; others skip it.

>NA|few|TRBV7-9|TRBJ1-1
TGTGCCAGCAGCCTACTGGGACGGAGGAACACTGAAGCTTTCTTT
CASSLLGRRNTEAFF
>TRBD1|few|TRBV27|TRBJ1-3
TGTGCCAGCAGGTCTACGCAGGGGGTTCCCTCTGGAAACACCATATATTTT
CASRSTQGVPSGNTIYF
>NA|NA|TRBV5-1|TRBJ1-1
TGCGCCAGCAGCACTCTGCGACAGGATGGGAACACTGAAGCTTTCTTT
CASSTLRQDGNTEAFF
>NA|few|TRBV10-3|TRBJ1-5
TGTGCCATCAGTGATTTGGAATATCAGCCCCAGCATTTT
CAISDLEYQPQHF
>NA|many|TRBV2|TRBJ2-5
TGTGCCAGCACTGGGGTTCCAGAGACCCAGTACTTC
CASTGVPETQYF
>NA|many|TRBV7-8|TRBJ2-7
TGTGCCAGCAGCCCCCCGGGCCTCTCTAGCCCCTACGAGCAGTACTTC
CASSPPGLSSPYEQYF
>TRBD1|many|TRBV28|TRBJ1-1
TGTGCCAGCAGTTCCTCGGACAGGGGAGACACTGAAGCTTTCTTT
CASSSSDRGDTEAFF
>NA|many|TRBV6-1|TRBJ2-7
TGTGCCAGCAGGACGGACATCGGACTTCCCTACGAGCAGTACTTC
CASRTDIGLPYEQYF
>NA|NA|TRBV10-2|TRBJ2-5
TGCGCCAGCAGAATCGGGAGTGGAGAGACCCAGTACTTC
CASRIGSGETQYF
>TRBD1|few|TRBV20-1|TRBJ2-1
TGCAGTGCTAGCTCGGACAGGATCCCCTACAATGAGCAGTTCTTC
CSASSDRIPYNEQFF
>NA|many|TRBV5-4|TRBJ2-7
TGTGCCAGCAGCTGGGACACAAGCTCCTACGAGCAGTACTTC
CASSWDTSSYEQYF
>NA|few|TRBV9|TRBJ1-1
TGTGCCAGCAGCGTGGGCAGTTCGAACACTGAAGCTTTCTTT
CASSVGSSNTEAFF
>TRBD1|many|TRBV2|TRBJ2-4
TGTGCCAGCAGTTGGACAGGGGGCGCGTACATTCAGTACTTC
CASSWTGGAYIQYF
>TRBD1|few|TRBV7-8|TRBJ1-1
TGTGCCAGCAGCCCACGGACAGGGGTCACTGAAGCTTTCTTT
CASSPRTGVTEAFF
>TRBD2|many|TRBV20-1|TRBJ2-3
TGCAGTGCGGCTCGGGGGGTACCAGATACGCAGTATTTT
CSAARGVPDTQYF
>NA|many|TRBV20-1|TRBJ2-1
TGCAGTGCTCCCCGGGACTACAATGAGCAGTTCTTC
CSAPRDYNEQFF
>NA|many|TRBV11-3|TRBJ2-2
TGTGCCAGCAGCTTAGATGTGCCTTGGACCGGGGAGCTGTTTTTT
CASSLDVPWTGELFF
>NA|many|TRBV11-1|TRBJ2-7
TGTGCCAGCAGCTTAGGGACCGGACGGCCTTTGGAGCAGTACTTC
CASSLGTGRPLEQYF
>TRBD1|many|TRBV11-2|TRBJ2-2
TGTGCCAGCAGCTTTGGACAGGGGAAGACCGGGGAGCTGTTTTTT
CASSFGQGKTGELFF
>NA|many|TRBV6-1|TRBJ2-1
TGTGCCAGCAGTTTGTTAGCCGGGACGGGCTCCTACAATGAGCAGTTCTTC
CASSLLAGTGSYNEQFF
>NA|few|TRBV5-1|TRBJ2-3
TGCGCCAGCAGCCCGGCCGGGGGCGAGGGTTTAGCCACAGATACGCAGTATTTT
CASSPAGGEGLATDTQYF
>NA|few|TRBV10-2|TRBJ1-2
TGCGCCAGCAGGATACAGAACGGAGGCTACACCTTC
CASRIQNGGYTF
>NA|NA|TRBV15|TRBJ2-3
TGTGCCACCAGCAGTAAAGGGCTGGGCGGCACAGATACGCAGTATTTT
CATSSKGLGGTDTQYF
>TRBD1|many|TRBV11-2|TRBJ2-2
TGTGCCAGCAGCTCGACAGGGGGGGTCAGGGAGCTGTTTTTT
CASSSTGGVRELFF
>NA|few|TRBV12-3/TRBV12-4|TRBJ2-1
TGTGCCAGCAGTTTAGCAGGGGCCCTAAGCACGCCTTCCTACAATGAGCAGTTCTTC
CASSLAGALSTPSYNEQFF
>NA|few|TRBV3-1|TRBJ1-4
TGTGCCAGCAGCAACGCGGGGGATATTAATGAAAAACTGTTTTTT
CASSNAGDINEKLFF
>NA|NA|TRBV28|TRBJ2-2
TGTGCCAGTTGCCATCTCGGGGAGCTGTTTTTT
CASCHLGELFF
>NA|many|TRBV18|TRBJ2-6
TGTGCCAGCTCTCAGATCTCTGGGGCCAACGTCCTGACTTTC
CASSQISGANVLTF
>NA|NA|TRBV25-1|TRBJ1-2
TGTGCCAGCAGTGGGAAAAAACGTGGGGGGATCTCCTATGGCTACACCTTC
CASSGKKRGGISYGYTF
>NA|many|TRBV28|TRBJ1-1
TGTGCCAGCTTGGCAGGGAACACTGAAGCTTTCTTT
CASLAGNTEAFF
>NA|NA|TRBV7-9|TRBJ1-3
TGTGCCAGCAGCACGATACGTCCGAGCTCTGGAAACACCATATATTTT
CASSTIRPSSGNTIYF
>NA|NA|TRBV6-2/TRBV6-3|TRBJ1-1
TGTGCCAGCAGTTACCCTGAGCAGGGACGGGTATTTAGAGAAGCTTTCTTT
CASSYPEQGRVFREAFF
>NA|NA|TRBV24-1|TRBJ1-4
TGTGCCACCAGTGACGGCAGGGCTAATGAAAAACTGTTTTTT
CATSDGRANEKLFF